Listed below are T cell receptor beta chains from one sample, sequenced in a study of identical twins. TCRdb reprocessed the 5' RACE reads via MiXCR and lists one record per CDR3 protein. The data contain just over 450,000 distinct CDR3 sequences, 14% of them seen just once; the ten biggest clones take up 0.4% to 0.55%. The same data also contributed to another study, on yellow fever vaccine responses in identical twins.

The sequenced sample consisted of CD4+ T cells sorted from blood. Source of these receptors: a woman between 18 and 30 years old in good health. Each CDR3 is given with its conserved first and last residue. A D gene is named only where the DNA matches it firmly. Some rows have no size entry. The others give once, few or many, or a class for an expanded clone.

.	TRBV11-2	TRBD2	TRBJ2-1	CASSLGWGISGSYNEQFF	TGTGCCAGCAGCTTAGGATGGGGGATTAGCGGGAGCTACAATGAGCAGTTCTTC
.	TRBV5-1	.	TRBJ1-1	CASRRQVNFEAFF	TGCGCCAGCCGGAGGCAGGTGAACTTTGAAGCTTTCTTT
many	TRBV29-1	TRBD1	TRBJ2-7	CSVGGQGPYEQYF	TGCAGCGTGGGGGGACAGGGCCCCTACGAGCAGTACTTC
few	TRBV28	.	TRBJ2-7	CASKPGLVSYEQYF	TGTGCCAGCAAGCCCGGGCTGGTTTCCTACGAGCAGTACTTC
many	TRBV5-1	.	TRBJ2-4	CASSSGGLGNIQYF	TGCGCCAGCAGCTCAGGGGGACTCGGGAACATTCAGTACTTC
few	TRBV28	TRBD1	TRBJ2-2	CASREGATGELFF	TGTGCCAGCAGAGAGGGGGCAACCGGGGAGCTGTTTTTT
.	TRBV14	TRBD2	TRBJ2-1	CASSQVFLTSGYNEQFF	TGTGCCAGCAGCCAAGTTTTCTTGACTAGCGGATACAATGAGCAGTTCTTC
few	TRBV20-1	.	TRBJ2-1	CSARVSGQLYNEQFF	TGCAGTGCTAGAGTGTCGGGCCAGCTCTACAATGAGCAGTTCTTC
.	TRBV20-1	.	TRBJ2-3	CSAPWGTDTQYF	TGCAGTGCCCCTTGGGGCACAGATACGCAGTATTTT
few	TRBV7-9	TRBD1	TRBJ2-3	CASSLGGGIYDTQYF	TGTGCCAGCAGCTTAGGAGGGGGCATATATGATACGCAGTATTTT
few	TRBV7-2	.	TRBJ1-4	CASSRDTVNEKLFF	TGTGCCAGCTCCCGGGACACCGTTAATGAAAAACTGTTTTTT
few	TRBV10-3	.	TRBJ1-2	CAISAGVANYGYTF	TGTGCCATCAGTGCTGGGGTAGCTAACTATGGCTACACCTTC
few	TRBV20-1	.	TRBJ1-1	CSAGIESREAFF	TGCAGTGCAGGAATAGAGAGTCGTGAAGCTTTCTTT
.	TRBV28	.	TRBJ2-4	CASSSPTAGRIQYF	TGTGCCAGCAGTTCCCCGACGGCGGGCCGCATTCAGTACTTC
few	TRBV10-3	.	TRBJ2-3	CAIRRSDSQATDTQYF	TGTGCCATCAGGCGGTCGGACAGTCAGGCGACAGATACGCAGTATTTT
.	TRBV6-5	.	TRBJ1-2	CASSSHKGDNYGYTF	TGTGCCAGCAGTTCTCATAAAGGGGATAACTATGGCTACACCTTC
.	TRBV7-9	.	TRBJ2-3	CASSRRGPNGTDTQYF	TGTGCCAGCAGCCGCAGGGGCCCCAATGGCACAGATACGCAGTATTTT
.	TRBV7-2	TRBD1	TRBJ2-7	CASSLGGTGNSYEQYF	TGTGCCAGCAGCTTAGGAGGGACAGGGAATTCCTACGAGCAGTACTTC
many	TRBV2	.	TRBJ2-3	CASSRYMGDTDTQYF	TGTGCCAGCAGTAGATACATGGGGGACACAGATACGCAGTATTTT
.	TRBV15	TRBD2	TRBJ2-7	CATSRDVASGTYEQYF	TGTGCCACCAGCAGAGATGTGGCTAGCGGAACCTACGAGCAGTACTTC
.	TRBV24-1	.	TRBJ2-1	CATSDSPQGAGNEQFF	TGTGCCACCAGTGACTCTCCGCAGGGTGCGGGCAATGAGCAGTTCTTC
few	TRBV7-9	.	TRBJ1-4	CASSLGGAPSGKLFF	TGTGCCAGCAGCTTAGGAGGGGCGCCATCCGGAAAACTGTTTTTT
few	TRBV5-4	.	TRBJ2-1	CASSLARKGGNEQFF	TGTGCCAGCAGCTTGGCCAGAAAGGGGGGTAATGAGCAGTTCTTC
many	TRBV4-3	TRBD2	TRBJ2-3	CASSPGTSGRTDTQYF	TGCGCCAGCAGCCCTGGGACTAGCGGGAGGACAGATACGCAGTATTTT
.	TRBV7-2	.	TRBJ1-2	CASSAMDGYTF	TGTGCCAGCAGCGCCATGGATGGCTACACCTTC
few	TRBV4-3	TRBD1	TRBJ2-1	CASTSTGTGFNEQFF	TGCGCCAGCACCTCAACTGGGACAGGGTTTAATGAGCAGTTCTTC
few	TRBV5-1	TRBD1	TRBJ2-7	CASSWTGAREQYF	TGCGCCAGCAGCTGGACAGGCGCACGCGAGCAGTACTTC
.	TRBV24-1	.	TRBJ2-2	CATSDLPGYGGELFF	TGTGCCACCAGTGATTTGCCAGGGTACGGTGGGGAGCTGTTTTTT
.	TRBV3-1	.	TRBJ2-5	CASSPGHTTQYF	TGTGCCAGCAGCCCGGGCCACACGACCCAGTACTTC
few	TRBV6-5	TRBD2	TRBJ2-1	CASSYRSGGEQFF	TGTGCCAGCAGTTACCGTAGCGGGGGCGAGCAGTTCTTC
few	TRBV6-2/TRBV6-3	.	TRBJ2-2	CASRTWSTDTGELFF	TGTGCCAGCAGGACGTGGTCCACGGACACCGGGGAGCTGTTTTTT
.	TRBV9	.	TRBJ2-1	CASSVVDLNYNEQFF	TGTGCCAGCAGCGTAGTGGACTTGAACTACAATGAGCAGTTCTTC
.	TRBV10-3	.	TRBJ1-3	CAISEGHPSGNTIYF	TGTGCCATCAGTGAGGGACATCCTTCTGGAAACACCATATATTTT
few	TRBV12-3/TRBV12-4	.	TRBJ1-2	CASSLSGANYGYTF	TGTGCCAGCAGTTTATCGGGGGCCAACTATGGCTACACCTTC
.	TRBV19	.	TRBJ1-5	CASSIKDQPQHF	TGTGCCAGTAGTATTAAGGACCAGCCCCAGCATTTT
few	TRBV7-9	TRBD1	TRBJ1-6	CASSVDRAPDNSPLHF	TGTGCCAGCAGCGTAGACAGGGCCCCTGATAATTCACCCCTCCACTTT
.	TRBV14	.	TRBJ2-1	CASSHYTRDEQFF	TGTGCCAGCAGCCATTACACTAGGGATGAGCAGTTCTTC
many	TRBV20-1	.	TRBJ1-2	CSASLANYGYTF	TGCAGTGCTAGTTTAGCAAACTATGGCTACACCTTC
many	TRBV7-9	TRBD1	TRBJ2-2	CASSYRTGGVGELFF	TGTGCCAGCAGCTATCGGACAGGGGGTGTCGGGGAGCTGTTTTTT
.	TRBV11-2	TRBD2	TRBJ2-1	CASSLVSRGGLLYNEQFF	TGTGCCAGCAGCTTAGTATCTCGGGGGGGCCTTCTGTACAATGAGCAGTTCTTC
.	TRBV7-2	TRBD2	TRBJ2-7	CASSPTSENYEQYF	TGTGCCAGCAGCCCGACTAGCGAGAACTACGAGCAGTACTTC
.	TRBV6-2/TRBV6-3	.	TRBJ2-2	CASSYPAGGLRELFF	TGTGCCAGCAGTTACCCGGCAGGGGGGTTGCGGGAGCTGTTTTTT
.	TRBV7-2	.	TRBJ2-5	CASSLDFGGETQYF	TGTGCCAGCAGCTTAGACTTTGGCGGGGAGACCCAGTACTTC
few	TRBV12-3/TRBV12-4	.	TRBJ1-3	CATIPAQGGNTIYF	TGTGCCACCATCCCAGCACAGGGAGGAAACACCATATATTTT
few	TRBV7-2	TRBD1	TRBJ2-3	CASSRESTGGVTDTQYF	TGTGCCAGCAGCCGAGAATCGACAGGGGGGGTGACAGATACGCAGTATTTT
few	TRBV3-1	TRBD1	TRBJ1-1	CASSPTDTMRTGGISF	TGTGCCAGCAGCCCCACCGACACGATGAGGACAGGAGGAATAAGCTTT
few	TRBV20-1	TRBD1	TRBJ2-1	CSASDRGTINEQFF	TGCAGTGCTAGTGACAGGGGGACGATCAATGAGCAGTTCTTC
few	TRBV2	.	TRBJ2-5	CASSEWTDQETQYF	TGTGCCAGCAGTGAATGGACGGACCAAGAGACCCAGTACTTC
many	TRBV5-1	TRBD2	TRBJ2-1	CASSLDVIGGSYNEQFF	TGCGCCAGCAGCTTGGATGTCATCGGGGGGTCCTACAATGAGCAGTTCTTC
many	TRBV5-1	TRBD1	TRBJ2-1	CASSKGQGLDEQFF	TGCGCCAGCAGCAAAGGACAGGGTTTGGATGAGCAGTTCTTC
few	TRBV7-9	.	TRBJ2-2	CASGRIGTGELFF	TGTGCCAGCGGCCGCATCGGCACCGGGGAGCTGTTTTTT
few	TRBV20-1	.	TRBJ2-2	CSADQRNTGELFF	TGCAGTGCTGACCAGCGGAACACCGGGGAGCTGTTTTTT
few	TRBV2	.	TRBJ1-5	CASSEQAGGYQPQHF	TGTGCCAGCAGTGAACAGGCGGGAGGCTATCAGCCCCAGCATTTT
few	TRBV5-1	.	TRBJ1-6	CASSLFHRLDSEYNSPLHF	TGCGCCAGCAGCTTATTCCACAGGCTCGATAGCGAATATAATTCACCCCTCCACTTT
many	TRBV29-1	TRBD2	TRBJ2-1	CSAGLAGSYNEQFF	TGCAGCGCCGGACTAGCGGGATCCTACAATGAGCAGTTCTTC
few	TRBV3-1	.	TRBJ2-5	CASSQDETQYF	TGTGCCAGCAGCCAAGACGAGACCCAGTACTTC
.	TRBV7-3	.	TRBJ2-2	CASGPGRGNTGELFF	TGTGCCAGCGGTCCGGGCAGGGGCAACACCGGGGAGCTGTTTTTT
.	TRBV7-9	TRBD1	TRBJ2-2	CASSSTRTGKDGELFF	TGTGCCAGCAGCTCGACAAGGACAGGGAAGGACGGGGAGCTGTTTTTT
many	TRBV9	TRBD2	TRBJ2-5	CASSVGGYPEETQYF	TGTGCCAGCAGCGTGGGAGGGTACCCTGAAGAGACCCAGTACTTC